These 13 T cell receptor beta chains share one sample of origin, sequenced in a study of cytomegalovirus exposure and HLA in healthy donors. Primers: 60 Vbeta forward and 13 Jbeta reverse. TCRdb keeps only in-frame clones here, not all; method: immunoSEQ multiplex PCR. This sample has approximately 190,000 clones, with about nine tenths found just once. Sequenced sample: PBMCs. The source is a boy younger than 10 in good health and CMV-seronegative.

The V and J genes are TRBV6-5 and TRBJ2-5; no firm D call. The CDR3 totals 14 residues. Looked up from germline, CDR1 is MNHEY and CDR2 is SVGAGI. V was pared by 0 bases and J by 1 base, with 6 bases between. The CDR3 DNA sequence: TGTGCCAGCAGTTACTCCGTCCTCCAAGAGACCCAGTACTTC. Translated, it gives CASSYSVLQETQYF.

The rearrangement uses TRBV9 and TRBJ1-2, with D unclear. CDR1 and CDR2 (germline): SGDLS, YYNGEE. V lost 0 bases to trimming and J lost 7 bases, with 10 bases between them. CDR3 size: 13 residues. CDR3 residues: CASSVGPGRGYTF. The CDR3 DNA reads TGTGCCAGCAGCGTAGGCCCCGGTCGTGGCTACACCTTC.

CDR3 nucleotides: TGTGCCAGCAGTTTGATCAGGGTAGGTGAGCAGTACTTC. Protein: CASSLIRVGEQYF. The V call is TRBV28, the J call TRBJ2-5; D might be TRBD1 (5 bases). V lost 3 bases to trimming and J lost 11 bases, with 16 bases between them. The germline V gene has CDR1 MDHEN and CDR2 SYDVKM. The CDR3 length is 13 residues.

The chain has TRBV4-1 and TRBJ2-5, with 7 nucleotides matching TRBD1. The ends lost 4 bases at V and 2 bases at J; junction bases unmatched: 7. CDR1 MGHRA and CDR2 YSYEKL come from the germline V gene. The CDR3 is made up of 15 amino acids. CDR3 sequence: CASSPGDRVQETQYF. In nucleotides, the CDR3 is TGCGCCAGCAGCCCAGGAGACAGGGTACAAGAGACCCAGTACTTC.

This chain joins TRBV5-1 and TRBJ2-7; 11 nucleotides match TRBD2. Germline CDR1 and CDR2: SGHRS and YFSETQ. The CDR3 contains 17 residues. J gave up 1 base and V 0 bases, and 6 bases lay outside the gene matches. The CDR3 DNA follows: TGCGCCAGCAGCTTGGCGGTAGCGGGAGGGAAGTCCTACGAGCAGTACTTC. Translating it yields CASSLAVAGGKSYEQYF.

The CDR3 DNA reads as TGTGCCAGTAGTTACAGGGTAAGCACTGAAGCTTTCTTT. Its protein product is CASSYRVSTEAFF. V and J are TRBV19 and TRBJ1-1, with a possible D match to TRBD1 (6 bases). Germline CDR1 is LNHDA and CDR2 is SQIVND (reference sequence). Deletions cut 5 bases from V and 4 bases from J, with 11 bases between. The CDR3 is 13 amino acids.

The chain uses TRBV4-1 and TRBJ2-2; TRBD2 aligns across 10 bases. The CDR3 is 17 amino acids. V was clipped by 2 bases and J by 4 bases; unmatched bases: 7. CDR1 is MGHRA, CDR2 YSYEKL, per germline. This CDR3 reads CASSQTKRTSGTGELFF. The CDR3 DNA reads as TGCGCCAGCAGCCAAACCAAAAGGACTAGCGGCACCGGGGAGCTGTTTTTT.

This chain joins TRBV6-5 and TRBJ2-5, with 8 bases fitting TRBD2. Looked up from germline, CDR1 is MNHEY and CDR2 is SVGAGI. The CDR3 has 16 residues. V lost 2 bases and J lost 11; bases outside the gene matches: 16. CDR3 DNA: TGTGCCAGCAGTTACGAAATGAGCGGGAGCCCTGGGGAGCAGTACTTC. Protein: CASSYEMSGSPGEQYF.

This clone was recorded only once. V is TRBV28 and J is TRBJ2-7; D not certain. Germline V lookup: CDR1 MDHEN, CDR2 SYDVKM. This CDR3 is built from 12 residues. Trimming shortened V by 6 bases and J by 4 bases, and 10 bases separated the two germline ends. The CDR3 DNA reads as TGTGCCAGCAGCTCCCCGGTGTACGAGCAGTACTTC. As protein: CASSSPVYEQYF. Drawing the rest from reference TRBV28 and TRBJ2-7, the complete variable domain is DVKVTQSSRYLVKRTGEKVFLECVQDMDHENMFWYRQDPGLGLRLIYFSYDVKMKEKGDIPEGYSVSREKKERFSLILESASTNQTSMYLCASSSPVYEQYFGPGTRLTVT.

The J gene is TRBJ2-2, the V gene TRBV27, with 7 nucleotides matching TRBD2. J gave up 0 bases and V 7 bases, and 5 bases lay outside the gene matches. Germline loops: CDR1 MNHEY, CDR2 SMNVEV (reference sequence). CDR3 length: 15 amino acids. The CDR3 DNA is TGTGCCAGCACCCCGGGGGGATCGAACACCGGGGAGCTGTTTTTT. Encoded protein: CASTPGGSNTGELFF.

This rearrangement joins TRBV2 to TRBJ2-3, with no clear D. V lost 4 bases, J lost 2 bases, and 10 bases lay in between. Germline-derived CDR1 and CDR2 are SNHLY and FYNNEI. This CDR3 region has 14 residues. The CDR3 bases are TGTGCCAGCAGTGGGCCCCTTCCCACAGATACGCAGTATTTT. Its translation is CASSGPLPTDTQYF. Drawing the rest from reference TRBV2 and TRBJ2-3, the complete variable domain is EPEVTQTPSHQVTQMGQEVILRCVPISNHLYFYWYRQILGQKVEFLVSFYNNEISEKSEIFDDQFSVERPDGSNFTLKIRSTKLEDSAMYFCASSGPLPTDTQYFGPGTRLTVL.

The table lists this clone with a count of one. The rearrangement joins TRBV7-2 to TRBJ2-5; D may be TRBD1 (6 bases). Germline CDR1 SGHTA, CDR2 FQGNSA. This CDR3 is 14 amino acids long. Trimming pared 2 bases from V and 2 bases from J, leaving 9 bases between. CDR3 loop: CASSLLGQQETQYF. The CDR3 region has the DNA TGTGCCAGCAGCTTATTGGGACAACAAGAGACCCAGTACTTC.

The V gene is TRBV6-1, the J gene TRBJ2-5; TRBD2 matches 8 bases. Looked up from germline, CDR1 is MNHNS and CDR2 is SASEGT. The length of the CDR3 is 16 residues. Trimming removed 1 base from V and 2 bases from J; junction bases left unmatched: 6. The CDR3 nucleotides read TGTGCCAGCAGTGAAGTCCGAAGCGGGAGACAAGAGACCCAGTACTTC. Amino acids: CASSEVRSGRQETQYF.